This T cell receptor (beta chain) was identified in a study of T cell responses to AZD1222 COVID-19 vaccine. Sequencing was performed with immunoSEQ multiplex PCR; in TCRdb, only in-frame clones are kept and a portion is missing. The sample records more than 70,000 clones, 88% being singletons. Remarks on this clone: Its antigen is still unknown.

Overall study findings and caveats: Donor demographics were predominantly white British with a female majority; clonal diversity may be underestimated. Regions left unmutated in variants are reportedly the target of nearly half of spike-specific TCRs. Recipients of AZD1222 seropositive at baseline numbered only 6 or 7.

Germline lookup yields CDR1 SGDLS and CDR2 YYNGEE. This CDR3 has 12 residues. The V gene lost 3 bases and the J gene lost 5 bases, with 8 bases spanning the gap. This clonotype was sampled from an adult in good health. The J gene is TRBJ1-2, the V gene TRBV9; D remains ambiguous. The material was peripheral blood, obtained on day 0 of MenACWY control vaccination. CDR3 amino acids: CASSALGYGYTF. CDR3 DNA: TGTGCCAGCAGCGCCCTAGGGTATGGCTACACCTTC.